This T cell receptor beta chain was retrieved from a study of cytomegalovirus exposure and HLA in healthy donors. The PCR used 60 Vbeta and 13 Jbeta primers. Original processing methods: It was a later analysis that counted around 85 million unique TCR beta chains, of which some 9.9 million were shared. Sequenced by immunoSEQ multiplex PCR; TCRdb stores in-frame clones only, minus some. The V and J calls and clone size come from that table; D and trimming were worked out from the DNA. The repertoire holds fewer than 45,000 clones, with about 78% as singletons. Looked up from germline, CDR1 is SGHRS and CDR2 is YFSETQ. With 4 bases clipped from V and 6 bases from J, the junction kept 9 bases outside the gene matches. The CDR3 covers 17 residues.

The sequenced sample was PBMCs. The chain is built from TRBV5-1 and TRBJ2-1; TRBD2 aligns across 14 bases. The TCR sequence derives from a young woman in good health and CMV-seronegative. The CDR3 coding sequence is TGCGCCAGCAGCCTGGGACTAGCGGGAGTGGGGGGCAATGAGCAGTTCTTC. It translates to CASSLGLAGVGGNEQFF.